This is a list of T cell receptor beta chains from one sample in a study of cytotoxic CD8 clonotypes in ibrutinib-treated CLL. Generated by immunoSEQ multiplex PCR, the TCRdb table keeps only in-frame clones and is missing some. The sample carries some 200,000 clones, 72% recorded once. The material was PBMCs, obtained after 24 months of ibrutinib treatment. All receptors derive from a human donor with chronic lymphocytic leukemia. Each CDR3 is given with its conserved first and last residue. The D gene is left open where the match is weak. Clone size appears in some rows only: once, few, many, or a class for an expanded clone.

v_call: TRBV15; d_call: .; clone_size: .; j_call: TRBJ2-7; cdr3_nt: TGTGCCACCAGCAGAGAGCAGGGTCCAGGGAGGTACTTC; cdr3_aa: CATSREQGPGRYF
v_call: TRBV15; d_call: .; clone_size: .; j_call: TRBJ1-5; cdr3_nt: TGTGCCACCAGCAGAGAGCGTACCAATCAGCCCCAGCATTTT; cdr3_aa: CATSRERTNQPQHF
v_call: TRBV25-1; d_call: .; clone_size: .; j_call: TRBJ2-1; cdr3_nt: TGTGCCAGCAGTGATTTCAGGGTACATGAGCAGTTCTTC; cdr3_aa: CASSDFRVHEQFF
v_call: TRBV4-2; d_call: .; clone_size: .; j_call: TRBJ1-2; cdr3_nt: TGTGCCAGCAGCCCGCCGGGAGGCTATGGCTACACCTTC; cdr3_aa: CASSPPGGYGYTF
v_call: TRBV10-1; d_call: .; clone_size: once; j_call: TRBJ1-1; cdr3_nt: TGCGCCAGCAGTGCACAGAGGAACACTGAAGCTTTCTTT; cdr3_aa: CASSAQRNTEAFF
v_call: TRBV19; d_call: TRBD2; clone_size: .; j_call: TRBJ2-1; cdr3_nt: TGTGCCAGTAGTACGCGGGGGAACTCCTACAATGAGCAGTTCTTC; cdr3_aa: CASSTRGNSYNEQFF
v_call: TRBV4-3; d_call: .; clone_size: .; j_call: TRBJ1-1; cdr3_nt: TGCGCCAGCAGCCAACGGACGGGACTATACACTGAAGCTTTCTTT; cdr3_aa: CASSQRTGLYTEAFF
v_call: TRBV5-8; d_call: .; clone_size: .; j_call: TRBJ1-5; cdr3_nt: TGTGCCAGCAGCTTCTGGAAGGGGGATCAGCCCCAGCATTTT; cdr3_aa: CASSFWKGDQPQHF
v_call: TRBV15; d_call: .; clone_size: .; j_call: TRBJ2-7; cdr3_nt: TGTGCCACCAGCAGAGATGTGCTAGCGCTTTACGAGCAGTACTTC; cdr3_aa: CATSRDVLALYEQYF
v_call: TRBV29-1; d_call: TRBD1; clone_size: .; j_call: TRBJ2-4; cdr3_nt: TGCAGCGACACGGGACAGCCGGAAAACATTCAGTACTTC; cdr3_aa: CSDTGQPENIQYF
v_call: TRBV4-2; d_call: TRBD2; clone_size: .; j_call: TRBJ2-6; cdr3_nt: TGTGCCAGCAGCCAATTAGCGGGAGCCTCTGGGGCCAACGTCCTGACTTTC; cdr3_aa: CASSQLAGASGANVLTF
v_call: TRBV9; d_call: .; clone_size: .; j_call: TRBJ2-3; cdr3_nt: TGTGCCAGCAGCCCGCCAACAGATACGCAGTATTTT; cdr3_aa: CASSPPTDTQYF
v_call: TRBV18; d_call: .; clone_size: .; j_call: TRBJ2-1; cdr3_nt: TGTGCCAGCTCACCAGGGAATTACAATGAGCAGTTCTTC; cdr3_aa: CASSPGNYNEQFF
v_call: TRBV19; d_call: .; clone_size: .; j_call: TRBJ1-5; cdr3_nt: TGTGCCAGTAGTATGGGTTTTAGGGGTGGTCAGCCCCAGCATTTT; cdr3_aa: CASSMGFRGGQPQHF
v_call: TRBV28; d_call: TRBD1; clone_size: .; j_call: TRBJ1-5; cdr3_nt: TGTGCCAGCAGGATACAGGGGAGTAGTTACAATCAGCCCCAGCATTTT; cdr3_aa: CASRIQGSSYNQPQHF
v_call: TRBV13; d_call: .; clone_size: .; j_call: TRBJ2-4; cdr3_nt: TGTGCCAGCAGCGACAAGAAAAACATTCAGTACTTC; cdr3_aa: CASSDKKNIQYF
v_call: TRBV29-1; d_call: TRBD1; clone_size: .; j_call: TRBJ1-2; cdr3_nt: TGCAGCGTTGACAAAACCGGGACAGCCTATGGCTACACCTTC; cdr3_aa: CSVDKTGTAYGYTF
v_call: TRBV6-1; d_call: .; clone_size: .; j_call: TRBJ2-7; cdr3_nt: TGTGCCAGCAGTGAAACCCCTTGGGGAGAGCAGTACTTC; cdr3_aa: CASSETPWGEQYF
v_call: TRBV28; d_call: .; clone_size: .; j_call: TRBJ1-5; cdr3_nt: TGTGCCATTAACCCGGGGACACCCTATAGCAATCAGCCCCAGCATTTT; cdr3_aa: CAINPGTPYSNQPQHF
v_call: TRBV27; d_call: .; clone_size: .; j_call: TRBJ2-6; cdr3_nt: TGTGCCAGCAGTGTGAGGACAGTAAACTCTGGGGCCAACGTCCTGACTTTC; cdr3_aa: CASSVRTVNSGANVLTF
v_call: TRBV7-2; d_call: .; clone_size: .; j_call: TRBJ1-2; cdr3_nt: TGTGCCAGCAGCTTCGGGGGAGGCTACACCTTC; cdr3_aa: CASSFGGGYTF
v_call: TRBV5-4; d_call: TRBD2; clone_size: .; j_call: TRBJ2-7; cdr3_nt: TGTGCCAGCAGCTTGGCAGCTAGCGGGAGATACGAGCAGTACTTC; cdr3_aa: CASSLAASGRYEQYF
v_call: TRBV4-3; d_call: TRBD2; clone_size: .; j_call: TRBJ2-1; cdr3_nt: TGCGCCAGCAGAACCTCCGGGGGGAGCTCCTACAATGAGCAGTTCTTC; cdr3_aa: CASRTSGGSSYNEQFF
v_call: TRBV4-2; d_call: TRBD2; clone_size: .; j_call: TRBJ2-5; cdr3_nt: TGTGCCAGCAGCCAACGGACTAGCGGGAGGGGAGAGACCCAGTACTTC; cdr3_aa: CASSQRTSGRGETQYF
v_call: TRBV15; d_call: .; clone_size: .; j_call: TRBJ2-3; cdr3_nt: TGTGCCACCAGCAGGTATAGCCCAGATACGCAGTATTTT; cdr3_aa: CATSRYSPDTQYF